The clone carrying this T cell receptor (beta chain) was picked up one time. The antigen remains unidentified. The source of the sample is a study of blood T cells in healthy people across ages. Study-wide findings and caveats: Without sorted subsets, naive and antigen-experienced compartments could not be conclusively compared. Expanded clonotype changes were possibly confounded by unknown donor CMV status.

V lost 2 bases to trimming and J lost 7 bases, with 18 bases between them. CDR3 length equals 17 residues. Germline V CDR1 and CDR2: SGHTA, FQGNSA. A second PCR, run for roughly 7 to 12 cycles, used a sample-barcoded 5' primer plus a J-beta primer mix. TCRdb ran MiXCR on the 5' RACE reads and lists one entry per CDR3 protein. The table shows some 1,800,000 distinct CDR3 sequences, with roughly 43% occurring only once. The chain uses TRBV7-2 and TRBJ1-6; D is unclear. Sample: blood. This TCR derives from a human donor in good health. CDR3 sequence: CASSLSPRTRLNSPLHF. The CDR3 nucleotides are TGTGCCAGCAGCTTAAGCCCGAGGACCCGTCTGAATTCACCCCTCCACTTT.